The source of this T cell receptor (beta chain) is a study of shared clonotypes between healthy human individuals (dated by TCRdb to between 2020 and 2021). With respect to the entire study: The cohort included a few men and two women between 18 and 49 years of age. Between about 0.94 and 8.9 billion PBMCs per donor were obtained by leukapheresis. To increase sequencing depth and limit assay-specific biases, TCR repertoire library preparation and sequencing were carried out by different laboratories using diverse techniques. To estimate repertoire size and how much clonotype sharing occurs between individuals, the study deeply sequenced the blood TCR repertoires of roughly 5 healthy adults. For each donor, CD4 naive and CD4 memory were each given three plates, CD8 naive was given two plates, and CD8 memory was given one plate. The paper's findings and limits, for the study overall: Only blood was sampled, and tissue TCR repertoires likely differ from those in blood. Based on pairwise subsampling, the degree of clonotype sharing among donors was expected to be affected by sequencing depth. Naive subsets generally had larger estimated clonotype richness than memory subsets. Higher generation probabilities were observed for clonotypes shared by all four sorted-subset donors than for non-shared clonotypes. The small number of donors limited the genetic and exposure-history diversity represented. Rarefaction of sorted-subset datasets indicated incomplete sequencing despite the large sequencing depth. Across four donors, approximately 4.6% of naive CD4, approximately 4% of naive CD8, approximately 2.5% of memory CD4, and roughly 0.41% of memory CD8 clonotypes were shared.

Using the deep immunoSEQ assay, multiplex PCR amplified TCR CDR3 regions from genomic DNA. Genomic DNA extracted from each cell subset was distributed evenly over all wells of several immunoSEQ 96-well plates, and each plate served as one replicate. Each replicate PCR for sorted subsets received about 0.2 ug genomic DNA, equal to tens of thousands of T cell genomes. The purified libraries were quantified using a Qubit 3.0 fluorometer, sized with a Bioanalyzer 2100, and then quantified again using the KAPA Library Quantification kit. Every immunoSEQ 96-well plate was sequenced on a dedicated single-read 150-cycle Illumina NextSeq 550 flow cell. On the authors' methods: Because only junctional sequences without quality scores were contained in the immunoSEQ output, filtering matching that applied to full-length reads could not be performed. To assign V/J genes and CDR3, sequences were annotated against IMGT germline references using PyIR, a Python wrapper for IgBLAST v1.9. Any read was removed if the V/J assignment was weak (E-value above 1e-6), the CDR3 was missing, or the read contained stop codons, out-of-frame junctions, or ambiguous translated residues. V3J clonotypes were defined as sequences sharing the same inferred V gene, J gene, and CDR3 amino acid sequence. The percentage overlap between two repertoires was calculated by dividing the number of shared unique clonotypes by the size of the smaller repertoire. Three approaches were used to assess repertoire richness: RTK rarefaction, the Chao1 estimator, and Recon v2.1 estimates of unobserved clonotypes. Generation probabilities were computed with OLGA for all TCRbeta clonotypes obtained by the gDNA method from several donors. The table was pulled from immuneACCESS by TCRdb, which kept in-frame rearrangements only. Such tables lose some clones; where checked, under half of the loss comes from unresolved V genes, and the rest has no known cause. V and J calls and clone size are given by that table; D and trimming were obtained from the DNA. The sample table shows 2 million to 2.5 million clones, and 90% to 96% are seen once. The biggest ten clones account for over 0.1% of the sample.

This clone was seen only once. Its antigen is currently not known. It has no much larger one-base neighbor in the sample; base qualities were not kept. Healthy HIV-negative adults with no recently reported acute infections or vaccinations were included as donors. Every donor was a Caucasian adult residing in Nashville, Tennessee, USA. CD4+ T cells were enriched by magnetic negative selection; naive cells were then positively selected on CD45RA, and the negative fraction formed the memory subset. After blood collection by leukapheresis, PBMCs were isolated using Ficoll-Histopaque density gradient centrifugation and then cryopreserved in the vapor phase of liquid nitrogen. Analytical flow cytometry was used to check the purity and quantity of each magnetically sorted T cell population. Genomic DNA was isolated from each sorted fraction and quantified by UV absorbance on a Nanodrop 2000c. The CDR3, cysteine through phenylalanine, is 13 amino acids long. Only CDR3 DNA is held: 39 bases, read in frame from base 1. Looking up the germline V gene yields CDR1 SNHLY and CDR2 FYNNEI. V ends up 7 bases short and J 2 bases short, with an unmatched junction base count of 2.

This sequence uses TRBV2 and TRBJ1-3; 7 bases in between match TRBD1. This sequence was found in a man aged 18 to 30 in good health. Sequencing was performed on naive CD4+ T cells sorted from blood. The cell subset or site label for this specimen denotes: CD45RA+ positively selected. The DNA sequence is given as TGTGCCAGCATAAGGGGGCCTGGAAACACCATATATTTT. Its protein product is CASIRGPGNTIYF.